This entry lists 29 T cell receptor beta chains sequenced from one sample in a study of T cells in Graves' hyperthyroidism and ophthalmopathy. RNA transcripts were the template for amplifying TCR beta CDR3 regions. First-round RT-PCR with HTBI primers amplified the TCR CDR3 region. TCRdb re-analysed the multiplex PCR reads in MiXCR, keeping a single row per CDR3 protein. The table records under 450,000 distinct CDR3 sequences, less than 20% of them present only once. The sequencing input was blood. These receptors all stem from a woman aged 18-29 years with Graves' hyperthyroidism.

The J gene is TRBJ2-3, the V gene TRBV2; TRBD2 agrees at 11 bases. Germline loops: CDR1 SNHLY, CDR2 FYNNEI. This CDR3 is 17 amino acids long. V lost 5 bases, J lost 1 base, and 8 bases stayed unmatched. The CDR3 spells CASSLSQLAGGTDTQYF. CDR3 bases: TGTGCCAGCAGTTTATCGCAACTAGCGGGGGGCACAGATACGCAGTATTTT.

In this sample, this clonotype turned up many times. Written as DNA, the CDR3 is TGTGCCAGCAGTGAAAGACTAGCGGGAGGAGAGCAGTTCTTC. This encodes CASSERLAGGEQFF. The chain carries TRBV2 and TRBJ2-1, with 13 bases aligning to TRBD2. V gave up 2 bases and J gave up 10 bases; unmatched junction bases: 2. CDR1 SNHLY and CDR2 FYNNEI come from the germline V gene. This CDR3 region has 14 residues. Filled out from reference TRBV2 and TRBJ2-1, the complete variable domain reads EPEVTQTPSHQVTQMGQEVILRCVPISNHLYFYWYRQILGQKVEFLVSFYNNEISEKSEIFDDQFSVERPDGSNFTLKIRSTKLEDSAMYFCASSERLAGGEQFFGPGTRLTVL.

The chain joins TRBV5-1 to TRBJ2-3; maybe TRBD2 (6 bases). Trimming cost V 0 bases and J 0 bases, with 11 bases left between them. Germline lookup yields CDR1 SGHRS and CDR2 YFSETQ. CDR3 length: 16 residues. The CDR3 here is CASSLEYAGSTDTQYF. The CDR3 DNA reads TGCGCCAGCAGCTTGGAATACGCGGGGAGCACAGATACGCAGTATTTT.

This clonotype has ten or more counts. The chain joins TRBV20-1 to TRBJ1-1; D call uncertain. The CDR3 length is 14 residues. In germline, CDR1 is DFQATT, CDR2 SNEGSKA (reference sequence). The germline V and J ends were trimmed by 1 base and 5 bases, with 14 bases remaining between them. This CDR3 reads CSARGGERWTEAFF. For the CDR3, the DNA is TGCAGTGCTAGAGGGGGAGAAAGGTGGACTGAAGCTTTCTTT.

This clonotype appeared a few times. The CDR3 is CATSDLTGDQPQHF. CDR3 nucleotide sequence: TGTGCCACCAGTGACCTGACAGGGGATCAGCCCCAGCATTTT. The chain employs TRBV24-1 and TRBJ1-5, with 8 bases lining up with TRBD1. Germline V gene lookup returns CDR1 KGHDR and CDR2 SFDVKD. Losses at the gene ends were 4 bases for V and 5 bases for J; bases not matched to a gene: 3. The CDR3 covers 14 residues.

The CDR3 DNA is TGTGCCAGCAGCCAAGAGCTAGGGGGTGGCCACTACGAGCAGTACTTC. Amino acids: CASSQELGGGHYEQYF. This chain connects TRBV4-2 to TRBJ2-7; weak D call: TRBD1 (6 bases). The CDR3 totals 16 residues. Trimming pared 0 bases from V and 3 bases from J, leaving 15 bases between. Germline CDR1 and CDR2: LGHNA and YNFKEQ.

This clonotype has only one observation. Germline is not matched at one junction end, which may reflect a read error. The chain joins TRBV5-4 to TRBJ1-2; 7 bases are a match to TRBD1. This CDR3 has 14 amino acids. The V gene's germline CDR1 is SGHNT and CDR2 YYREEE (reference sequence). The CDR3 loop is CASSLQGVPYDYTF. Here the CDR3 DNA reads TGTGCCAGCAGCTTGCAGGGGGTTCCGTATGACTACACCTTC.

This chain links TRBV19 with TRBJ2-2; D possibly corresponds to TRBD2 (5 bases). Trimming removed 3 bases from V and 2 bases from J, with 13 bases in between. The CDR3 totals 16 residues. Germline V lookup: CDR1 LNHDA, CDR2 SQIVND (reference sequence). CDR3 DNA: TGTGCCAGTAGTATCCAGGTGGGAGCAAACACCGGGGAGCTGTTTTTT. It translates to CASSIQVGANTGELFF.

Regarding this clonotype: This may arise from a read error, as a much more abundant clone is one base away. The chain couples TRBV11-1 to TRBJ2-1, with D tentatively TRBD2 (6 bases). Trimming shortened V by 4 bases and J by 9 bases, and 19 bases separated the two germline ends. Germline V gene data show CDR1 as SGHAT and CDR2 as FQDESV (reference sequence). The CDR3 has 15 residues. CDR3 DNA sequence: TGTGCCAGCAGCTCACGGGGTCCTCGGGGGAGTGAGCAGTTCTTC. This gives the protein CASSSRGPRGSEQFF.

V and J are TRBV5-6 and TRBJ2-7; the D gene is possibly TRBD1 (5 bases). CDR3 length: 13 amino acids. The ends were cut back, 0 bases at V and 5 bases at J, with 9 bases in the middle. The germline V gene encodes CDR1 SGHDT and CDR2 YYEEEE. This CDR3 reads CASSLVGLHEQYF. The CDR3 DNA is TGTGCCAGCAGCTTGGTGGGGCTCCACGAGCAGTACTTC. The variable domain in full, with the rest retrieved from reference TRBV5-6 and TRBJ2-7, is DAGVTQSPTHLIKTRGQQVTLRCSPKSGHDTVSWYQQALGQGPQFIFQYYEEEERQRGNFPDRFSGHQFPNYSSELNVNALLLGDSALYLCASSLVGLHEQYFGPGTRLTVT.

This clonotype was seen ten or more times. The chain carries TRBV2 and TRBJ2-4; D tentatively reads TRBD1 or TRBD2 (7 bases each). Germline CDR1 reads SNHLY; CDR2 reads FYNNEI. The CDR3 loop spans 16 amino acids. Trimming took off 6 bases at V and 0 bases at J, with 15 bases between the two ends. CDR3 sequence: CASRAGTALAKNIQYF. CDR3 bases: TGTGCCAGCAGAGCGGGGACAGCTCTAGCCAAAAACATTCAGTACTTC.

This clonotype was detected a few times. Here the CDR3 reads CASRFDRDYGYTF. In nucleotides, the CDR3 is TGTGCCAGCAGATTTGACCGGGACTATGGCTACACCTTC. The chain recombines TRBV27 with TRBJ1-2; D is ambiguous. This CDR3 comprises 13 residues. Germline values: CDR1 MNHEY, CDR2 SMNVEV (reference sequence). V was shortened by 6 bases and J by 3 bases, with 11 bases between the two germline ends.

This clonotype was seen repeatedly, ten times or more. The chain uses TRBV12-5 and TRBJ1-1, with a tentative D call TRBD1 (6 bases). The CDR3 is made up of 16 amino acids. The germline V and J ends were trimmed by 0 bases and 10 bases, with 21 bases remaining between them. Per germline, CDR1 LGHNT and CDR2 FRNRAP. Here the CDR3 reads CASGLVQQGPVSVAFF. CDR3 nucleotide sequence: TGTGCTAGTGGTTTGGTTCAACAGGGCCCCGTTTCTGTAGCTTTCTTT.

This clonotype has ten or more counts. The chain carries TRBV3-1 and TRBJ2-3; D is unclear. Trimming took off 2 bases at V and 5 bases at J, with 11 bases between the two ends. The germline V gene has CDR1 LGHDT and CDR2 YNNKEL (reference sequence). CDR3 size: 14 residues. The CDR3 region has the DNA TGTGCCAGCAGCCAAATTCAACGTGAAGATACGCAGTATTTT. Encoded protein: CASSQIQREDTQYF.

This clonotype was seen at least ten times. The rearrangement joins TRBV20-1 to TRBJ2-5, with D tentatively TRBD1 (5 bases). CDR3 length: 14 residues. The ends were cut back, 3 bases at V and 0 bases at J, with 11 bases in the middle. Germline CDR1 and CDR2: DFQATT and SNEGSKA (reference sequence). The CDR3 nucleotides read TGCAGTGCTAGTCGAAACAGGAACCAAGAGACCCAGTACTTC. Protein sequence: CSASRNRNQETQYF.

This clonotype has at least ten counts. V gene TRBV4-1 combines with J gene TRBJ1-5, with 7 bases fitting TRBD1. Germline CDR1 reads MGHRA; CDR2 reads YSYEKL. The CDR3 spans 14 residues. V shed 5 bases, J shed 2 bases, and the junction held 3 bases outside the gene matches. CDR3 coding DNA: TGCGCCAGCAGCAAAACAGGGGGCAATCAGCCCCAGCATTTT. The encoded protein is CASSKTGGNQPQHF.

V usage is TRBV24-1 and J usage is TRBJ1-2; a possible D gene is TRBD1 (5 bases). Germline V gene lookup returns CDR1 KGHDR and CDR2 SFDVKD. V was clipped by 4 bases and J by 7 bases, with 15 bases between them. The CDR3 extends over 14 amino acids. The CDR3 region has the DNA TGTGCCACCAGTGAAGCCGGGACCACGGCTGGCTACACCTTC. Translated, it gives CATSEAGTTAGYTF.

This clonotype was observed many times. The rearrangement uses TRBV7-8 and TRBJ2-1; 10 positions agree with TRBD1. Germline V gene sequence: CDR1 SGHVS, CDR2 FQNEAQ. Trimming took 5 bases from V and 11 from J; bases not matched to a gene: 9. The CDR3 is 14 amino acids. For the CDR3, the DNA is TGTGCCAGCAGCCCATATCCGGGACAGGGGAAGCAGTTCTTC. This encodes CASSPYPGQGKQFF.

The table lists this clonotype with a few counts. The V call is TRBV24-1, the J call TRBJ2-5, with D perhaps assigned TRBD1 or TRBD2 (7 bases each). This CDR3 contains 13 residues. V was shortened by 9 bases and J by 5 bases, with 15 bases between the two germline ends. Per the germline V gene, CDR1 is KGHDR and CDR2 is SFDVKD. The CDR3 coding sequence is TGTGCCACCCAGGGAGGGGGCGGGGAGACCCAGTACTTC. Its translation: CATQGGGGETQYF.

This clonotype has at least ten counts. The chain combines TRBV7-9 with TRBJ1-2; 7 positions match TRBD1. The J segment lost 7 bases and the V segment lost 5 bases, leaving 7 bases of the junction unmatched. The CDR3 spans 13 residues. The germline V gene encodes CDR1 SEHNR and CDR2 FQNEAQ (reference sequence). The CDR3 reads CASSPRDSGGYTF. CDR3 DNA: TGTGCCAGCAGCCCCAGGGACAGCGGTGGCTACACCTTC. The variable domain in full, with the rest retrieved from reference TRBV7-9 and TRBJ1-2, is DTGVSQNPRHKITKRGQNVTFRCDPISEHNRLYWYRQTLGQGPEFLTYFQNEAQLEKSRLLSDRFSAERPKGSFSTLEIQRTEQGDSAMYLCASSPRDSGGYTFGSGTRLTVV.

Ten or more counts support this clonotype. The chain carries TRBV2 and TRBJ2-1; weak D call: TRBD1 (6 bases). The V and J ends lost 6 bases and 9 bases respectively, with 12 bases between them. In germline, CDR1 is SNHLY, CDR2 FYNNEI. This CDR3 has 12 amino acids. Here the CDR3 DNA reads TGTGCCAGCAGAACTAACAGGGCTGAGCAGTTCTTC. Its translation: CASRTNRAEQFF.

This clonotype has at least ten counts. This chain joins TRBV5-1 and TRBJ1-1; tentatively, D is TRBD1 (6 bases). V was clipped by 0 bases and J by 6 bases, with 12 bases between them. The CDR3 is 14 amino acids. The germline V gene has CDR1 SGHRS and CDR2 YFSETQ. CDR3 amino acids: CASSLARGPAEAFF. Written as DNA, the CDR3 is TGCGCCAGCAGCTTGGCCCGGGGGCCAGCTGAAGCTTTCTTT.

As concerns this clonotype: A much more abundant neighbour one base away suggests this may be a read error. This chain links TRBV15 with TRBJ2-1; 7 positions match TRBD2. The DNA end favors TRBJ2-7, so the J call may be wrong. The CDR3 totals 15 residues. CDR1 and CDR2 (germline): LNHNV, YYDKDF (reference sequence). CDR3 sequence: CATSRLAESYNEQYF. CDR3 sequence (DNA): TGTGCCACCAGCAGGCTAGCGGAGTCCTACAATGAGCAGTACTTC.

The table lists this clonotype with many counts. The CDR3 is CASSYSKRRANYGYTF. The CDR3 DNA reads TGTGCCAGCAGTTACTCGAAAAGGAGGGCTAACTATGGCTACACCTTC. This chain uses TRBV6-6 with TRBJ1-2; D unclear. From germline, CDR1 is MNHNY and CDR2 SVGAGI (reference sequence). The CDR3 runs to 16 residues. Trimming shortened V by 0 bases and J by 0 bases, and 11 bases separated the two germline ends.

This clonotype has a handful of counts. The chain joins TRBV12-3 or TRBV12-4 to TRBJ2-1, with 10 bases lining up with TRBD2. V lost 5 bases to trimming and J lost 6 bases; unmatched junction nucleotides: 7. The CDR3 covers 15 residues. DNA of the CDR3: TGTGCCAGCAGTCTAGGACTAGCGGTAACCAATGAGCAGTTCTTC. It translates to CASSLGLAVTNEQFF.

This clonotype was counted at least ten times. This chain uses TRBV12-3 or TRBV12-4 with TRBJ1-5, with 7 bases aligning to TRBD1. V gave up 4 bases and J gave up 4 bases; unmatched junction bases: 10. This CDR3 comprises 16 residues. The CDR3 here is CASSSRGRVGNQPQHF. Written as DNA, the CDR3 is TGTGCCAGCAGTTCAAGGGGGCGAGTGGGGAATCAGCCCCAGCATTTT.

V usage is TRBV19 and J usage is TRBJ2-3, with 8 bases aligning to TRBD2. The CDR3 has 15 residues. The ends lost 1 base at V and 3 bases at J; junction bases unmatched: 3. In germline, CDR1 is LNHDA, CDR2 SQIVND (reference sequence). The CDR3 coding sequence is TGTGCCAGTAGTATAGGCGGGGGGAGGACAGATACGCAGTATTTT. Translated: CASSIGGGRTDTQYF.

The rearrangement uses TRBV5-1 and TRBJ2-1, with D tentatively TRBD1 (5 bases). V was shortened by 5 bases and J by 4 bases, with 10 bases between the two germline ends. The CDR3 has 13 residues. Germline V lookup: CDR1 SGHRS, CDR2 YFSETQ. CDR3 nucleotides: TGCGCCAGCAGTATTACAGGTTACAATGAGCAGTTCTTC. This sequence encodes CASSITGYNEQFF.

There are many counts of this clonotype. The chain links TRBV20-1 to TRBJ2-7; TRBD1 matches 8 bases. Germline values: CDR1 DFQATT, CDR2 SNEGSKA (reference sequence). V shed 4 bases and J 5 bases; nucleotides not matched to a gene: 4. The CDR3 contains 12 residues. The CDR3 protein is CSAISGGDEQYF. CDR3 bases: TGCAGTGCTATATCAGGGGGCGACGAGCAGTACTTC.